This TCR beta chain was sequenced in a study of T cell responses to AZD1222 COVID-19 vaccine. V lost 1 base and J 3 bases, leaving 3 bases between the germline ends. In germline, CDR1 is SNHLY, CDR2 FYNNEI. This CDR3 spans 12 amino acids. As concerns this clone: The antigen is unknown.

The method was immunoSEQ multiplex PCR; TCRdb's version includes in-frame clones alone and lacks a portion of them. Of 140,000 to 150,000 clones listed, about 89% are singletons. Study-level points and caveats: White British people made up most donors, females outnumbered males, and clonal diversity was possibly underestimated.

The origin of this receptor is an adult in good health. The genes are TRBV2 and TRBJ1-1; D remains unclear. The source material was peripheral blood, sampled on day 0 of AZD1222 vaccination. The CDR3 protein is CASSEGYTEAFF. In nucleotides, the CDR3 is TGTGCCAGCAGTGAAGGCTACACTGAAGCTTTCTTT. The complete variable domain, with remaining parts taken from reference TRBV2 and TRBJ1-1, reads EPEVTQTPSHQVTQMGQEVILRCVPISNHLYFYWYRQILGQKVEFLVSFYNNEISEKSEIFDDQFSVERPDGSNFTLKIRSTKLEDSAMYFCASSEGYTEAFFGQGTRLTVV.